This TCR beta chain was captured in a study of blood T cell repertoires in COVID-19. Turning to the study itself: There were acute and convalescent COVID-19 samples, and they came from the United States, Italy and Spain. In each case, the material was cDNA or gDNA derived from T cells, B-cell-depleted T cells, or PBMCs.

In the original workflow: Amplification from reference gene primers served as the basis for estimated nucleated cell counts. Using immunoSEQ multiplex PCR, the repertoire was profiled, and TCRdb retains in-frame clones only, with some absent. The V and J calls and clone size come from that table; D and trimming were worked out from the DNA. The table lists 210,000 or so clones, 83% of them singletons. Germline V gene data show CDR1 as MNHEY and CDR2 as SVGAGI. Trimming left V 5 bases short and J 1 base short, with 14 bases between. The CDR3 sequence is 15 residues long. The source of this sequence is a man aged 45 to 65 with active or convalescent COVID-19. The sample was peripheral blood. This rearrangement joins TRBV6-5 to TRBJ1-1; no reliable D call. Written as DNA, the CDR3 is TGTGCCAGCAGTCCTACGAGGGTGGCGAACACTGAAGCTTTCTTT. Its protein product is CASSPTRVANTEAFF.